This paragraph covers one T cell receptor beta chain sequence. Its antigen is currently unknown. The sample originates from a study of a mutant IDH1 vaccine in newly diagnosed glioma. Assay: immunoSEQ multiplex PCR; the TCRdb copy retains only in-frame clones and omits some. In the table there are about 50,000 clones, 76% of which are singletons. Documented time point: week 35, safety follow-up. Mutant IDH1 20-mer peptide, at 300 ug, made up each vaccine dose, with topical imiquimod. The material sequenced was PBMCs, taken from a glioma patient whose treatment included an IDH1 peptide vaccine. The sequence came from a man between 35 and 55 years old with glioma.

The CDR3: CASSPWRANSPLHF. As DNA, the CDR3 is TGTGCCAGCAGTCCGTGGAGGGCAAATTCACCCCTCCACTTT. V is TRBV6-5 and J is TRBJ1-6; D unresolved. Germline lookup yields CDR1 MNHEY and CDR2 SVGAGI. Deletions cut 5 bases from V and 7 bases from J, with 12 bases between. This CDR3 is 14 amino acids long.